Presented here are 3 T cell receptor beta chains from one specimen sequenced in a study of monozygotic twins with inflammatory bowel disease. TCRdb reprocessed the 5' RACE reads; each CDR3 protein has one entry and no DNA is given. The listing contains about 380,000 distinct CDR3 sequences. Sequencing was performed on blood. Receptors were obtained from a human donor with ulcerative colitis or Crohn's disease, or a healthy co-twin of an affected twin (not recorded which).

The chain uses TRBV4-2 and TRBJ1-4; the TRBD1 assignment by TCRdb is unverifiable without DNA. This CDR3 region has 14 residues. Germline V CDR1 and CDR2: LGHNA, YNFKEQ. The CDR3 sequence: CASRPWATNEKLFF.

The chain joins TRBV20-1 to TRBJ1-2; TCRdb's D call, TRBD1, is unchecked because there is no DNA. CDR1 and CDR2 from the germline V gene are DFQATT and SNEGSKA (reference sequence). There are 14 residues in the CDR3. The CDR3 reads CSAREGRVNYGYTF.

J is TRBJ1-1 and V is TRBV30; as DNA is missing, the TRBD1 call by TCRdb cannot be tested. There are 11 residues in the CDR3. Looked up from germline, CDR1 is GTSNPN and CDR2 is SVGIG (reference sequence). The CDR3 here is CAWSVGVGAFF. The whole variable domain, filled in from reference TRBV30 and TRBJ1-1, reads SQTIHQWPATLVQPVGSPLSLECTVEGTSNPNLYWYRQAAGRGLQLLFYSVGIGQISSEVPQNLSASRPQDRQFILSSKKLLLSDSGFYLCAWSVGVGAFFGQGTRLTVV.